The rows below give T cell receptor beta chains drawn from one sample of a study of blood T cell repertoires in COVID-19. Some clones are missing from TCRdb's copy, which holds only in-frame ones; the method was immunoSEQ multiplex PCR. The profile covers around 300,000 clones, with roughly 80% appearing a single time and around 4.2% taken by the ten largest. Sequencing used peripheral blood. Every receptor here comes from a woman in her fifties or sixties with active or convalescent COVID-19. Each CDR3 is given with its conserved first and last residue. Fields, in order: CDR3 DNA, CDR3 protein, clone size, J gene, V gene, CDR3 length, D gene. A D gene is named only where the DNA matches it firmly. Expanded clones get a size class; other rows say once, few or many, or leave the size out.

DNA: TGTGCCAGCAGCCCCTGGGGGGGGCAAGGCTACACCTTC; CDR3: CASSPWGGQGYTF; size: .; J: TRBJ1-2; V: TRBV14; length: 13; D: .
DNA: TGTGCCAGCTCAATCCTCAGGGGAACCTACAATGAGCAGTTCTTC; CDR3: CASSILRGTYNEQFF; size: .; J: TRBJ2-1; V: TRBV18; length: 15; D: .
DNA: TGCGCCAGCGCTTCAAGCGGTAACACCGGGGAGCTGTTTTTT; CDR3: CASASSGNTGELFF; size: many; J: TRBJ2-2; V: TRBV5-1; length: 14; D: .
DNA: TGTGCCGGGCGGGGTCTAGACGGCTACACCTTC; CDR3: CAGRGLDGYTF; size: few; J: TRBJ1-2; V: TRBV30; length: 11; D: .
DNA: TGCGCCAGCAGCCCGGCGGCTGGGACAAACACGCAGTATTTT; CDR3: CASSPAAGTNTQYF; size: .; J: TRBJ2-3; V: TRBV5-1; length: 14; D: .
DNA: TGTGCCAGCTCGCCTAGCGGGGTTAGGTCTGGGGCCAACGTCCTGACTTTC; CDR3: CASSPSGVRSGANVLTF; size: once; J: TRBJ2-6; V: TRBV4-2; length: 17; D: TRBD2
DNA: TGTGCCAGCAGTTATACCGGGTCAACTAATGAAAAACTGTTTTTT; CDR3: CASSYTGSTNEKLFF; size: .; J: TRBJ1-4; V: TRBV6-5; length: 15; D: .
DNA: TGTGCCACCAGCAGAGAGACACGATACAATGAGCAGTTCTTC; CDR3: CATSRETRYNEQFF; size: .; J: TRBJ2-1; V: TRBV15; length: 14; D: .
DNA: TGTGCCAGTAGTATAAACGACAGGGGCAATCAGCCCCAGCATTTT; CDR3: CASSINDRGNQPQHF; size: .; J: TRBJ1-5; V: TRBV19; length: 15; D: TRBD1
DNA: TGTGCCAGCAGCTTAGGGACAGGGGATGAGCCCCAGCATTTT; CDR3: CASSLGTGDEPQHF; size: .; J: TRBJ1-5; V: TRBV7-9; length: 14; D: TRBD1
DNA: TGTGCCATCAGTGAGTCGTGGGCTAGCGGGAGTAGAGATACGCAGTATTTT; CDR3: CAISESWASGSRDTQYF; size: .; J: TRBJ2-3; V: TRBV10-3; length: 17; D: TRBD2
DNA: TGTGCCAGCAGTGTGACAGGGGAATGGACTGAAGCTTTCTTT; CDR3: CASSVTGEWTEAFF; size: .; J: TRBJ1-1; V: TRBV2; length: 14; D: TRBD1
DNA: TGCGCCAGCAGCTTGATCCCCAAGCGGGAGAGGAACACCGGGGAGCTGTTTTTT; CDR3: CASSLIPKRERNTGELFF; size: .; J: TRBJ2-2; V: TRBV5-1; length: 18; D: TRBD2
DNA: TGTGCCAGCTCACCGGGGGGGAGCGGATCACCCCTCCACTTT; CDR3: CASSPGGSGSPLHF; size: .; J: TRBJ1-6; V: TRBV18; length: 14; D: .
DNA: TGCGCCAGCAATGCAGGAGGCCGTCTTTCCTACGAGCAGTACTTC; CDR3: CASNAGGRLSYEQYF; size: once; J: TRBJ2-7; V: TRBV10-2; length: 15; D: .
DNA: TGTGCCAGCAGCTCCCGGTTCTCTGGGGCCAACGTCCTGACTTTC; CDR3: CASSSRFSGANVLTF; size: .; J: TRBJ2-6; V: TRBV11-1; length: 15; D: .
DNA: TGTGCCAGCACCCTGCAGGGGCCCCTCCACTTT; CDR3: CASTLQGPLHF; size: .; J: TRBJ1-6; V: TRBV2; length: 11; D: .
DNA: TGTGCCAGCAGCTCCCCGACTAGCGGGAGCTCCTACAATGAGCAGTTCTTC; CDR3: CASSSPTSGSSYNEQFF; size: .; J: TRBJ2-1; V: TRBV7-9; length: 17; D: TRBD2
DNA: TGTGCCAGCAGTCGGGAGGGGACGGGCAATCAGCCCCAGCATTTT; CDR3: CASSREGTGNQPQHF; size: .; J: TRBJ1-5; V: TRBV2; length: 15; D: .
DNA: TGCGCCAGCAGCCGTACAGATGGTGTTCAGTACGAGCAGTACTTC; CDR3: CASSRTDGVQYEQYF; size: .; J: TRBJ2-7; V: TRBV5-1; length: 15; D: .
DNA: TGTGCCAGCAGTTTAGGTACTATCGGTTACGAGCAGTACTTC; CDR3: CASSLGTIGYEQYF; size: .; J: TRBJ2-7; V: TRBV28; length: 14; D: .
DNA: TGTGCCAGCAGTTTCGCAGCGGGAGGGCAGAGTGAGCAGTTCTTC; CDR3: CASSFAAGGQSEQFF; size: .; J: TRBJ2-1; V: TRBV2; length: 15; D: TRBD2
DNA: TGTGCCAGCAGTGAGGACAGGGGGCGGGGGACCCAGTACTTC; CDR3: CASSEDRGRGTQYF; size: .; J: TRBJ2-5; V: TRBV2; length: 14; D: TRBD1
DNA: TGTGCCACCAGCACCCGGACAGGGAATAGCGAGCAGTACTTC; CDR3: CATSTRTGNSEQYF; size: .; J: TRBJ2-7; V: TRBV15; length: 14; D: TRBD1
DNA: TGTGCCAGCAGCCAACTCGCCGGGACTAGCGGGAGTACAGAGCAGTTCTTC; CDR3: CASSQLAGTSGSTEQFF; size: .; J: TRBJ2-1; V: TRBV3-1/TRBV3-2; length: 17; D: TRBD2
DNA: TGTGCCAGCAGCTCCCGACTAGCGAACACCGGGGAGCTGTTTTTT; CDR3: CASSSRLANTGELFF; size: .; J: TRBJ2-2; V: TRBV7-8; length: 15; D: .
DNA: TGTGCCAGCAGCAACGGGGTAGCGGGACTTTCGAACACCGGGGAGCTGTTTTTT; CDR3: CASSNGVAGLSNTGELFF; size: .; J: TRBJ2-2; V: TRBV21-1; length: 18; D: .
DNA: TGTGCCAGCTCCCCCGACCGGGATCAGCCCCAGCATTTT; CDR3: CASSPDRDQPQHF; size: .; J: TRBJ1-5; V: TRBV18; length: 13; D: .
DNA: TGTGCCAGCAGCGTAGGACAGGGCGGGGGCTACACCTTC; CDR3: CASSVGQGGGYTF; size: .; J: TRBJ1-2; V: TRBV9; length: 13; D: TRBD1
DNA: TGTGCCAGCAGTCCCCGACTAACCAATGAGCAGTTCTTC; CDR3: CASSPRLTNEQFF; size: .; J: TRBJ2-1; V: TRBV27; length: 13; D: .
DNA: TGTGCCAGTAGACTAGCCGGGAGAACAGATACGCAGTATTTT; CDR3: CASRLAGRTDTQYF; size: .; J: TRBJ2-3; V: TRBV19; length: 14; D: .
DNA: TGTGCCAGCAGTGAAGCGCAGGGTATTAGTGGCTACACCTTC; CDR3: CASSEAQGISGYTF; size: .; J: TRBJ1-2; V: TRBV2; length: 14; D: .
DNA: TGTGCCAGCAGCCAAGATGCTTCCTGGAGGGGCACTGAAGCTTTCTTT; CDR3: CASSQDASWRGTEAFF; size: .; J: TRBJ1-1; V: TRBV14; length: 16; D: .
DNA: TGTGCCAGCAGTTACGGACTAGCGGAAGCCCAGAAATATTTT; CDR3: CASSYGLAEAQKYF; size: .; J: TRBJ2-3; V: TRBV6-6; length: 14; D: TRBD2
DNA: TGTGCCAGCAGTGAAAGACCCCGGGGGGAGCAGTACTTC; CDR3: CASSERPRGEQYF; size: .; J: TRBJ2-7; V: TRBV6-1; length: 13; D: .
DNA: TGTGCCAGCAGTTTAAGGTGGACGGGGAGCTCCTATAATTCACCCCTCCACTTT; CDR3: CASSLRWTGSSYNSPLHF; size: .; J: TRBJ1-6; V: TRBV27; length: 18; D: .
DNA: TGTGCCAGCAGCGGGACATATCAGCCCCAGCATTTT; CDR3: CASSGTYQPQHF; size: .; J: TRBJ1-5; V: TRBV6-2/TRBV6-3; length: 12; D: .
DNA: TGCGCCAGCAGCCACCGAAAAAGAGGAGACAGGGTGAACACTGAAGCTTTCTTT; CDR3: CASSHRKRGDRVNTEAFF; size: .; J: TRBJ1-1; V: TRBV4-1; length: 18; D: TRBD1
DNA: TGTGCCAGCAGCTTACAGGGGCGGAATGAGCAGTTCTTC; CDR3: CASSLQGRNEQFF; size: once; J: TRBJ2-1; V: TRBV11-3; length: 13; D: .
DNA: TGTGCCAGCAGCTTATTTAACAGGGGATCTGAAGCTTTCTTT; CDR3: CASSLFNRGSEAFF; size: .; J: TRBJ1-1; V: TRBV7-9; length: 14; D: TRBD1
DNA: TGTGCCAGCAGTGGTTCTAGCGGGGCCTACAATGAGCAGTTCTTC; CDR3: CASSGSSGAYNEQFF; size: .; J: TRBJ2-1; V: TRBV2; length: 15; D: TRBD2
DNA: TGTGCCACCAGTGGTACCATGGGGGGGACCCAGTACTTC; CDR3: CATSGTMGGTQYF; size: .; J: TRBJ2-5; V: TRBV24-1; length: 13; D: .
DNA: TGTGCCATCAGTGACCAAGGCATCGGGAGAACTAATGAAAAACTGTTTTTT; CDR3: CAISDQGIGRTNEKLFF; size: .; J: TRBJ1-4; V: TRBV10-3; length: 17; D: .